This T cell receptor beta chain was recovered during a study of T cells expressing NK-cell markers. Findings and caveats of the study: Certain NKG2C+ T cell clones were expanded, and their HCMV specificity remained unclear. Six or seven donors carried dominant NKG2C+ clonotypes that made up about 1.0-8% of their CD8+ T cells.

CDR3 length: 11 amino acids. Germline values: CDR1 LNHDA, CDR2 SQIVND (reference sequence). Details on this clonotype: Its specificity is unknown.

UMIs were included in TCR beta cDNA generated by 5'RACE template switching. TCRdb processed the 5' RACE reads again and assigns one entry to each CDR3 protein, with no DNA. The sample table sets out 250,000 or so distinct CDR3 sequences. Material: blood T cells: a sorted CD56 or NKG2C T cell subset, CD4+ or CD8+ T cells, or bulk PBMC T cells (not recorded which). This TCR derives from a woman between 18 and 75 years old in good health. The rearrangement uses TRBV19 and TRBJ2-5; TCRdb's D call, TRBD2, is unchecked because there is no DNA. The chain's CDR3 is CAAGTKETQYF.